A selection of T cell receptor beta chains follows, all from one sample in a study of blood T cell repertoires in COVID-19. Profiled with immunoSEQ multiplex PCR; TCRdb holds only in-frame clones, not every one. The table shows roughly 49,000 clones, with roughly 84% occurring only once. The source material was peripheral blood. These receptors were obtained from an elderly man with active COVID-19. The CDR3 runs from the conserved cysteine through the conserved F or W. D genes are given only for firm matches. The size field is filled for only some rows; it gives once, few, many or a size class.

v_call	clone_size	d_call	j_call	cdr3_aa
TRBV7-6	.	.	TRBJ1-1	CASSPIDSNTEAFF
TRBV7-2	.	TRBD2	TRBJ2-3	CASSPRTSRDTQYF
TRBV19	.	.	TRBJ2-2	CASSIPSSGELFF
TRBV12-3/TRBV12-4	.	TRBD1	TRBJ2-7	CASTLDRVEQYF
TRBV30	.	.	TRBJ1-3	CAWAPLRGKTLSGNTIYF
TRBV9	.	.	TRBJ2-5	CASSVYERETQYF
TRBV19	once	TRBD1	TRBJ2-1	CASSIEGQGYNEQFF
TRBV20-1	.	.	TRBJ2-1	CSASRPNRNEQFF
TRBV9	.	TRBD2	TRBJ2-1	CASSVGTNSYNEQFF
TRBV6-4	.	.	TRBJ2-7	CASIRHSFQPYEQYF
TRBV5-4	.	.	TRBJ1-1	CASSLVNRLNTEAFF
TRBV27	.	TRBD1	TRBJ2-5	CASSLLGQGAETQYF
TRBV30	.	TRBD2	TRBJ2-1	CAWSGVPGGNEQFF
TRBV19	.	.	TRBJ2-5	CAVGVETQYF
TRBV19	once	TRBD1	TRBJ2-2	CASRTGGAGELFF
TRBV21-1	.	.	TRBJ2-1	CASSKECRGAGGPCNEQFF
TRBV10-1	.	.	TRBJ2-5	CASSGTFQETQYF
TRBV5-4	.	TRBD2	TRBJ2-3	CASSLRSGTDTDTQYF
TRBV18	.	TRBD1	TRBJ2-7	CASSPRTGNYEQYF
TRBV4-1	.	.	TRBJ1-4	CASSQDLGAGEKLFF
TRBV3-1/TRBV3-2	.	TRBD1	TRBJ2-5	CASSQTGTGVETQYF
TRBV24-1	.	.	TRBJ2-2	CATSETGLESTGELFF
TRBV7-9	.	.	TRBJ1-2	CASSLATEYGYTF
TRBV7-9	once	TRBD1	TRBJ2-7	CASSLAKPSRDRVYYEQYF
TRBV7-9	.	TRBD2	TRBJ2-3	CASSLSTGGRAVGTDTQYF
TRBV28	.	TRBD2	TRBJ2-3	CASSLLGLAGGAHFTDTQYF
TRBV27	.	TRBD1	TRBJ2-2	CASSSGQGNTGELFF
TRBV20-1	.	.	TRBJ2-5	CSASMVSAETQYF
TRBV3-1/TRBV3-2	.	.	TRBJ2-1	CASRGGNEQFF
TRBV10-3	.	.	TRBJ2-1	CAISIWSSSAYNEQFF
TRBV28	few	TRBD2	TRBJ2-3	CASRLRWGGSFTDTQYF
TRBV30	.	TRBD2	TRBJ2-7	CAWSLPWTSGRGKEAEQYF
TRBV3-1/TRBV3-2	few	TRBD2	TRBJ2-7	CASSQDGLAGKQYF
TRBV19	few	.	TRBJ2-5	CASSTGLGGTQYF
TRBV30	.	.	TRBJ2-3	CAWRDSSFSDTQYF
TRBV7-9	.	TRBD1	TRBJ1-5	CASSRGTGNNQPQHF
TRBV27	.	TRBD1	TRBJ2-1	CASAHSAGQGGDEQFF
TRBV7-9	few	TRBD1	TRBJ2-7	CASTIVGQGAPEQYF
TRBV11-1	few	TRBD1	TRBJ2-5	CASSEMTGGWETQYF
TRBV3-1/TRBV3-2	few	TRBD2	TRBJ2-7	CASSQEVGGTEQYF
TRBV18	.	.	TRBJ1-4	CASSPPAAGREKLFF
TRBV9	.	TRBD2	TRBJ2-1	CASSDGLAGSYNEQFF
TRBV4-1	.	.	TRBJ2-1	CASSQVAGREQFF
TRBV28	.	.	TRBJ2-1	CASSLAVRLDYNEQFF
TRBV24-1	.	.	TRBJ2-1	CATSDLVDEQFF
TRBV2	.	TRBD2	TRBJ2-3	CASSEGGRTDTQYF
TRBV6-2/TRBV6-3	.	.	TRBJ1-5	CASSYGQIHQPQHF
TRBV18	once	TRBD1	TRBJ2-4	CASSPDYGTGVNIQYF
TRBV27	once	.	TRBJ2-5	CASSWVGTGTQYF
TRBV12-3/TRBV12-4	few	TRBD1	TRBJ1-2	CASSWDRGEGYTF
TRBV19	.	TRBD1	TRBJ1-5	CASSLLQGEVQPQHF
TRBV7-2	.	TRBD2	TRBJ2-3	CASTRLAGADTQYF
TRBV7-2	.	.	TRBJ1-2	CASSLVTEQGYTF
TRBV28	.	TRBD1	TRBJ2-1	CASSWGRGLWNEQFF
TRBV7-2	.	TRBD1	TRBJ1-1	CASSLDRGKTEAFF